This T cell receptor beta chain was captured in a study of blood T cell repertoires in COVID-19. Study-wide background: Both acute and convalescent COVID-19 samples were obtained from the United States, Italy and Spain. T cells, B-cell-depleted T cells, or PBMCs supplied cDNA or gDNA.

V lost 3 bases, J lost 6 bases, and 11 bases lay in between. CDR1 and CDR2 from the germline V gene are MNHEY and SMNVEV (reference sequence). This CDR3 spans 13 amino acids. Per the original methods: Amplification of reference gene primers was used by the study to estimate nucleated cell counts. This table comes from immunoSEQ multiplex PCR, and its TCRdb copy is limited to in-frame clones, with some not included. V, J and clone size are those of that table, while D and trimming were read from the DNA. The sample yields 170,000 or so clones, 65% to 90% seen once. The specimen sequenced was peripheral blood. V is TRBV27 and J is TRBJ1-1, with TRBD1 as a possible D gene (5 bases). This receptor was identified in a man aged 45-65 years with active or convalescent COVID-19. The CDR3 nucleotides read TGTGCCAGCAGTTTCCAGGGTAGTTCTGAAGCTTTCTTT. Encoded protein: CASSFQGSSEAFF.